The T cell receptor (beta chain) under discussion was sequenced for a study of beta chain features in type 1 diabetes. With respect to this clone: Its antigen is not identified.

The CDR3 totals 14 residues. Trimming pared 6 bases from V and 3 bases from J, leaving 14 bases between. The germline gives CDR1 MNHNY, CDR2 SVGAGI (reference sequence). Study results and limitations: There was a moderate but significant shortening of TCRB CDR3s in all four CD4+ subsets of Type 1 diabetes patients. Shorter templates might be favored by PCR, and equally so in patients and in controls.

Expressed TCRB transcripts were sequenced because the isolated RNA had all been reverse transcribed beforehand. Sequencing of naive, central memory and regulatory T cell samples gave an average of approximately 3.8 million reads. TCRdb's table, derived via immunoSEQ multiplex PCR, lists solely in-frame clones and lacks some. The table lists roughly 160,000 clones, approximately 7.8% of them singletons. Sequenced sample: central memory CD4+ T cells from blood. The rearrangement joins TRBV6-6 to TRBJ1-1, with D possibly being TRBD1 (5 bases). This TCR derives from a woman between 35 and 50 years old with type 1 diabetes. The CDR3 sequence is CASSLRQQDTEAFF. For the CDR3, the DNA is TGTGCCAGCAGCCTCCGACAGCAAGACACTGAAGCTTTCTTT.